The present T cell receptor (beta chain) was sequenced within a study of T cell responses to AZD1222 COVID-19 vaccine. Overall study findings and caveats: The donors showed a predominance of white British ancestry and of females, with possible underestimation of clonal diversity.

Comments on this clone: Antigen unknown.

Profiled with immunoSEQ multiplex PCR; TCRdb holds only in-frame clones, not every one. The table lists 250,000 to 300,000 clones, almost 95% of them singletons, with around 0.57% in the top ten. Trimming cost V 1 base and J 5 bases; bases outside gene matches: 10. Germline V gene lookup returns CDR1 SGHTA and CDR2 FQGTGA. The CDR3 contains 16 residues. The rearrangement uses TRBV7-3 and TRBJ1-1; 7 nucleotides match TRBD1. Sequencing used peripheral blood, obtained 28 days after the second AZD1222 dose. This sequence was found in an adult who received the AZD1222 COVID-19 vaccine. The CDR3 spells CASSLKGGTARTEAFF. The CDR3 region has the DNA TGTGCCAGCAGCTTAAAAGGGGGCACGGCGAGAACTGAAGCTTTCTTT.